This TCR beta chain was recorded in a study of Ad26.COV2.S vaccination and SARS-CoV-2 variants. The CDR3 is 14 amino acids. Per the germline V gene, CDR1 is MNHEY and CDR2 is SVGAGI. V was shortened by 6 bases and J by 6 bases, with 15 bases between the two germline ends. Stated treatment: around 19 received Ad26.COV2.S at low or high dose, single or two shots; about five received placebo; per-sample allocation not given. All samples were drawn on day 63, counting from the first vaccine or placebo injection. The vaccine delivered Wuhan-strain SARS-CoV-2 spike through an Ad26 vector. Using immunoSEQ multiplex PCR, the repertoire was profiled, and TCRdb retains in-frame clones only, with some absent. The sample consists of more than 400,000 clones, about nine tenths of them appearing once.

The clonotype originates from a person between 18 and 59 years old who received the Ad26.COV2.S COVID-19 vaccine or a placebo. This specimen consisted of peripheral blood, obtained in a trial of Ad26.COV2.S vaccine versus placebo. This chain uses TRBV6-5 with TRBJ1-3; tentative D call: TRBD1 (6 bases). CDR3 residues: CASRTLQGENTIYF. DNA for the CDR3: TGTGCCAGCAGGACCTTACAGGGAGAAAACACCATATATTTT.